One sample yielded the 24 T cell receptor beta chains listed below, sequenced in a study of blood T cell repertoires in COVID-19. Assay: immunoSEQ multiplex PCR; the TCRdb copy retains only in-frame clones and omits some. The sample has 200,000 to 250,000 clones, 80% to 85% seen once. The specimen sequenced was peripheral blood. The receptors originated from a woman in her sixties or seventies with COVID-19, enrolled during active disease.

This CDR3 reads CASSSSGNTGELFF. CDR3 coding DNA: TGCGCCAGCAGTTCTAGCGGGAACACCGGGGAGCTGTTTTTT. The V gene is TRBV5-1, the J gene TRBJ2-2; the match to TRBD2 covers 7 bases. J was trimmed by 1 base and V by 5 bases; bases with no gene match: 2. This CDR3 has 14 amino acids. Germline assignment: CDR1 SGHRS and CDR2 YFSETQ.

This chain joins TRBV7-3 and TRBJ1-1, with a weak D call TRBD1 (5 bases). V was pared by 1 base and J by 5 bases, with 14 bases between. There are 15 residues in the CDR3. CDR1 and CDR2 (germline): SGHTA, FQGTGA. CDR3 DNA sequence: TGTGCCAGCAGCTTAATGGGGGGAGCGCAGACTGAAGCTTTCTTT. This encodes CASSLMGGAQTEAFF.

CDR3 residues: CASRATSGRGETQYF. CDR3 bases: TGTGCCAGCAGGGCGACTAGCGGGAGAGGAGAGACCCAGTACTTC. This sequence joins TRBV6-5 and TRBJ2-5, with 12 nucleotides matching TRBD2. The CDR3 is made up of 15 amino acids. Germline CDR1 is MNHEY and CDR2 is SVGAGI. V shed 6 bases and J 4 bases; nucleotides not matched to a gene: 6.

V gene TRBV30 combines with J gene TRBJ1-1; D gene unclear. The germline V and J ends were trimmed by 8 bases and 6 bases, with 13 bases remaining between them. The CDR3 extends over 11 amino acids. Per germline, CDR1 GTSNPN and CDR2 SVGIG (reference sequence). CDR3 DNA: TGTGCCAGCGGGAAGTCTTCTGAAGCTTTCTTT. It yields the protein CASGKSSEAFF. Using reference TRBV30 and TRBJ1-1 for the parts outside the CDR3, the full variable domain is SQTIHQWPATLVQPVGSPLSLECTVEGTSNPNLYWYRQAAGRGLQLLFYSVGIGQISSEVPQNLSASRPQDRQFILSSKKLLLSDSGFYLCASGKSSEAFFGQGTRLTVV.

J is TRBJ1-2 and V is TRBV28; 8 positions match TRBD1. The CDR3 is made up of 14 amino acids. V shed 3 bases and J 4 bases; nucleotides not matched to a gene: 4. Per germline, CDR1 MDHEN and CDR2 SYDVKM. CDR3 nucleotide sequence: TGTGCCAGCAGTTTGGGGGACAGGAGCTATGGCTACACCTTC. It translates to CASSLGDRSYGYTF.

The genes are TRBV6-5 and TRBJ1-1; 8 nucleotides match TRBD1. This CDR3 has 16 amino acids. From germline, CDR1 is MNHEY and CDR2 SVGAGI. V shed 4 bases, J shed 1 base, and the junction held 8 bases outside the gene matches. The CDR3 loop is CASSSQTGAKNTEAFF. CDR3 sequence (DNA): TGTGCCAGCAGTTCCCAGACAGGGGCCAAGAACACTGAAGCTTTCTTT.

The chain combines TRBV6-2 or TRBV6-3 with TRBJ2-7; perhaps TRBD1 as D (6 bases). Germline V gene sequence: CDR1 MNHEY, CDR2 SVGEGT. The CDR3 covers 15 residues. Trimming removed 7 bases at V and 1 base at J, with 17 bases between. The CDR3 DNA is TGTGCCAGCACCCCCAGGGGCAAGGGGTCCTACGAGCAGTACTTC. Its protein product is CASTPRGKGSYEQYF.

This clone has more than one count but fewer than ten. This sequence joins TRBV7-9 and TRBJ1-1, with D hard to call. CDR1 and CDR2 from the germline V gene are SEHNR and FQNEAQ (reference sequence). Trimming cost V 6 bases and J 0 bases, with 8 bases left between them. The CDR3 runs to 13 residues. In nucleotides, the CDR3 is TGTGCCAGCAGGTTACGGTTGAACACTGAAGCTTTCTTT. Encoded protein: CASRLRLNTEAFF.

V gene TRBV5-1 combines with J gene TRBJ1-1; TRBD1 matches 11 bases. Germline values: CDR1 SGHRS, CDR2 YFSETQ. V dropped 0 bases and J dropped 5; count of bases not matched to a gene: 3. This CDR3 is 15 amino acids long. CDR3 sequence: CASSLGTGGTTEAFF. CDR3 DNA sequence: TGCGCCAGCAGCTTGGGGACAGGGGGCACGACTGAAGCTTTCTTT.

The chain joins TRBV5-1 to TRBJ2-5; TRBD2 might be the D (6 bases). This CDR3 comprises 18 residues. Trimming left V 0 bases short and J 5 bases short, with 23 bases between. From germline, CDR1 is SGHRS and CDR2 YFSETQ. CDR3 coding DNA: TGCGCCAGCAGCTTGGAACCGGGAACGGGAGCTGGGACGGAGACCCAGTACTTC. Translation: CASSLEPGTGAGTETQYF.

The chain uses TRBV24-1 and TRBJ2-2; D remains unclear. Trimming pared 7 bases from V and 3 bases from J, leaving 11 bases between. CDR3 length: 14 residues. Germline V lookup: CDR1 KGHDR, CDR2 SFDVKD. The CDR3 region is CATSPDRDTGELFF. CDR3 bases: TGTGCCACCAGCCCCGACCGGGACACCGGGGAGCTGTTTTTT.

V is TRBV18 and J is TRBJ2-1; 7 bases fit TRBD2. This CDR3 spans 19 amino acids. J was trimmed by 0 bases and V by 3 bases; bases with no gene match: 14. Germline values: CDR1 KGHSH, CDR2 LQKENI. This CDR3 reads CASSPELGRAGPSYNEQFF. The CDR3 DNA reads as TGTGCCAGCTCACCTGAACTAGGAAGAGCGGGACCCTCCTACAATGAGCAGTTCTTC.

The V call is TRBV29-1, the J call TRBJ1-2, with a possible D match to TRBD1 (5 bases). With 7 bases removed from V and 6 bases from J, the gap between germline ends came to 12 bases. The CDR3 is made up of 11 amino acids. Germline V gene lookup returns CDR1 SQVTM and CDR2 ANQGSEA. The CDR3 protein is CSASGLHGYTF. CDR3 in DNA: TGCAGCGCCTCGGGACTTCATGGCTACACCTTC.

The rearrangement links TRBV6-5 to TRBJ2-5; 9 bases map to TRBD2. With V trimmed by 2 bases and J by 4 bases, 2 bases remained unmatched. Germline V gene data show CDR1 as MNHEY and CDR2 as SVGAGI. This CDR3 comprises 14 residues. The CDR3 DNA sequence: TGTGCCAGCAGTTACAAGACTAGCGGAGAGACCCAGTACTTC. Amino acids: CASSYKTSGETQYF.

CDR3 sequence reads: CASTKEGAQGNTEAFF. The CDR3 nucleotides are TGTGCCAGCACCAAAGAGGGGGCGCAGGGGAACACTGAAGCTTTCTTT. The gene calls are TRBV11-3 and TRBJ1-1; 7 nucleotides agree with TRBD1. CDR3 length equals 16 residues. Per germline, CDR1 SGHNT and CDR2 YENEEA. V shed 7 bases and J 1 base; nucleotides not matched to a gene: 12.

CDR3 loop: CASKGREGNNSPLHF. Written as DNA, the CDR3 is TGTGCCAGCAAAGGCCGGGAGGGTAATAATTCACCCCTCCACTTT. The chain has TRBV2 and TRBJ1-6; D gene uncertain. The CDR3 has 15 residues. V lost 7 bases and J 5 bases, leaving 15 bases between the germline ends. Germline loops: CDR1 SNHLY, CDR2 FYNNEI.

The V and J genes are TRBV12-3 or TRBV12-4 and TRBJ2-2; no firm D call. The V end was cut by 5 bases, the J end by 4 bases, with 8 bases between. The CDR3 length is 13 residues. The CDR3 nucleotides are TGTGCCAGCAGTCCAGGATCCACCGGGGAGCTGTTTTTT. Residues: CASSPGSTGELFF.

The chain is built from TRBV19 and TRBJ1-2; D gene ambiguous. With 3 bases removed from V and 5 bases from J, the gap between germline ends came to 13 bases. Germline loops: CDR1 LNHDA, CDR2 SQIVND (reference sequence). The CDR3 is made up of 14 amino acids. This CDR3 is CASSMPGSPYGYTF. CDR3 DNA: TGTGCCAGTAGTATGCCCGGGTCCCCATATGGCTACACCTTC.

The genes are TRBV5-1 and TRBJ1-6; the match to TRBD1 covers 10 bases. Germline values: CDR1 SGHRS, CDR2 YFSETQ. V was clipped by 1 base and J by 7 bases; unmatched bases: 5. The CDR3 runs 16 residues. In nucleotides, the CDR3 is TGCGCCAGCAGCTTGTCGGGACAGGGGCGGAATTCACCCCTCCACTTT. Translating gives CASSLSGQGRNSPLHF.

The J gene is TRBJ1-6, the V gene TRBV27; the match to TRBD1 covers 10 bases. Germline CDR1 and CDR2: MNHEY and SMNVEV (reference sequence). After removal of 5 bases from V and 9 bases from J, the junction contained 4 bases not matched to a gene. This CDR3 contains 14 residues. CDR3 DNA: TGTGCCAGCAGTCCCGGGACAGGGGTTTCACCCCTCCACTTT. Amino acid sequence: CASSPGTGVSPLHF.

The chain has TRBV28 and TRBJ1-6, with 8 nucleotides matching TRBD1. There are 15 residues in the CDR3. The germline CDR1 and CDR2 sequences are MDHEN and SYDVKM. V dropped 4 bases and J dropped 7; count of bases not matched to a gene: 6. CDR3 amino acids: CASSSGQAGNSPLHF. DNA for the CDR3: TGTGCCAGCAGTTCGGGACAGGCCGGGAATTCACCCCTCCACTTT.

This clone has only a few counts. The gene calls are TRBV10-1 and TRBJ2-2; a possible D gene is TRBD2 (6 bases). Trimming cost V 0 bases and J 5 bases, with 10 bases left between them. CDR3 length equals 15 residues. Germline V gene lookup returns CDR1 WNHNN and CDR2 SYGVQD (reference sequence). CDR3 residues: CASSESWGRTGELFF. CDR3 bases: TGCGCCAGCAGTGAGTCCTGGGGGAGGACCGGGGAGCTGTTTTTT.

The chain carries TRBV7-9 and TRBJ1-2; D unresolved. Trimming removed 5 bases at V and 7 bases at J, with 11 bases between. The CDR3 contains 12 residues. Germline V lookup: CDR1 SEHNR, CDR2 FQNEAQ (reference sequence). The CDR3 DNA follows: TGTGCCAGCAGCCTCACTTCGAGTGGCTACACCTTC. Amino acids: CASSLTSSGYTF.

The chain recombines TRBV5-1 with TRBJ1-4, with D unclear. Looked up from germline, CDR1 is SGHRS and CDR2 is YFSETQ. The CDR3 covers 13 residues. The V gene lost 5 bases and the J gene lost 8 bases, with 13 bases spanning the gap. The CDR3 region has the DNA TGCGCCAGCAGTCGCGAGGGAGGAGAAAAACTGTTTTTT. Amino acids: CASSREGGEKLFF.